One and the same sample provided the 28 T cell receptor beta chains below, sequenced in a study of T-cell reconstitution after alpha-beta-depleted transplantation in children. During its preparation, the TCRbeta library received unique molecular identifiers. TCRdb re-called the PCR reads with MiXCR, one entry per CDR3 protein. This sample has roughly 200,000 distinct CDR3 sequences; roughly 11% occur once, and the top ten carry 28%. The material sequenced was PBMCs, taken before TCRalphabeta/CD19-depleted stem cell transplant. The receptors shown here come from a child less than two years old with acute myeloid leukemia, due to receive a stem cell transplant.

At least ten counts were recorded for this clonotype. This rearrangement joins TRBV5-6 to TRBJ2-1; 7 positions agree with TRBD2. The ends lost 9 bases at V and 1 base at J; junction bases unmatched: 13. The CDR3 is 16 residues long. Per the germline V gene, CDR1 is SGHDT and CDR2 is YYEEEE. CDR3 nucleotides: TGTGCCATCATGCTTGCGAAAGCGGGGTCCTACAATGAGCAGTTCTTC. Protein: CAIMLAKAGSYNEQFF. Filled out from reference TRBV5-6 and TRBJ2-1, the complete variable domain reads DAGVTQSPTHLIKTRGQQVTLRCSPKSGHDTVSWYQQALGQGPQFIFQYYEEEERQRGNFPDRFSGHQFPNYSSELNVNALLLGDSALYLCAIMLAKAGSYNEQFFGPGTRLTVL.

The rearrangement links TRBV20-1 to TRBJ2-2; 9 bases are shared with TRBD1. CDR1 is DFQATT, CDR2 SNEGSKA, per germline (reference sequence). Unmatched junction bases numbered 7, after V lost 0 bases and J lost 5 bases. The CDR3 runs to 16 residues. CDR3 residues: CSARDSGQGNTGELFF. The CDR3 region has the DNA TGCAGTGCTAGAGATTCGGGACAGGGAAATACCGGGGAGCTGTTTTTT.

This clonotype has ten or more counts. The chain links TRBV19 to TRBJ2-2, with D possibly matching TRBD1 (6 bases). The germline V gene has CDR1 LNHDA and CDR2 SQIVND (reference sequence). V lost 5 bases, J lost 5 bases, and 12 bases lay in between. CDR3 length: 14 residues. The CDR3 is CASSLRQATGELFF. CDR3 DNA: TGTGCCAGTAGTCTCCGACAGGCGACCGGGGAGCTGTTTTTT.

This clonotype was found many times. The rearrangement joins TRBV28 to TRBJ1-5, with D possibly being TRBD1 (5 bases). The CDR3 consists of 13 residues. Germline CDR1 is MDHEN and CDR2 is SYDVKM. Trimming pared 10 bases from V and 3 bases from J, leaving 13 bases between. The CDR3 bases are TGTGCCATTGGGGGGGGATTCAATCAGCCCCAGCATTTT. Translated: CAIGGGFNQPQHF.

This clonotype was seen ten or more times. The V gene is TRBV25-1, the J gene TRBJ2-1; 15 nucleotides line up with TRBD2. With 2 bases clipped from V and 6 bases from J, the junction kept 5 bases outside the gene matches. The V gene's germline CDR1 is MGHDK and CDR2 SYGVNS. This CDR3 contains 17 residues. Written as DNA, the CDR3 is TGTGCCAGCAGTGAACAATGGACTAGCGGGAGGGCCAATGAGCAGTTCTTC. Protein sequence: CASSEQWTSGRANEQFF.

This clonotype was observed many times. The chain has TRBV2 and TRBJ1-6; D gene ambiguous. The length of the CDR3 is 13 residues. Per germline, CDR1 SNHLY and CDR2 FYNNEI. The V gene lost 8 bases and the J gene lost 5 bases, with 10 bases spanning the gap. This CDR3 is CASGVNDNSPLHF. CDR3 DNA: TGTGCCAGCGGGGTAAACGATAATTCACCCCTCCACTTT.

This clonotype was counted at least ten times. The chain is built from TRBV18 and TRBJ2-1; TRBD2 aligns across 7 bases. V lost 3 bases, J lost 8 bases, and 4 bases stayed unmatched. Germline V gene sequence: CDR1 KGHSH, CDR2 LQKENI. This CDR3 comprises 13 residues. CDR3 DNA: TGTGCCAGCTCACCCCGTCGGGGGGATGAGCAGTTCTTC. Translation gives CASSPRRGDEQFF.

This clonotype was counted at least ten times. V usage is TRBV28 and J usage is TRBJ2-1; 8 positions agree with TRBD2. Germline assignment: CDR1 MDHEN and CDR2 SYDVKM. Losses at the gene ends were 6 bases for V and 2 bases for J; bases not matched to a gene: 0. The CDR3 has 13 residues. CDR3 bases: TGTGCCAGCAGACTAGCGGCCTACAATGAGCAGTTCTTC. Translated, it gives CASRLAAYNEQFF.

This clonotype was counted ten times or more. The rearrangement joins TRBV20-1 to TRBJ2-3; 13 bases match TRBD2. V shed 6 bases and J 7 bases; nucleotides not matched to a gene: 7. The CDR3 is 14 residues long. Per germline, CDR1 DFQATT and CDR2 SNEGSKA (reference sequence). The CDR3 is CSASGLAGEYTQYF. The CDR3 coding sequence is TGCAGTGCATCCGGACTAGCGGGAGAATATACGCAGTATTTT.

This clonotype occurred many times. The gene calls are TRBV20-1 and TRBJ2-7, with 8 nucleotides matching TRBD1. Looked up from germline, CDR1 is DFQATT and CDR2 is SNEGSKA (reference sequence). Losses at the gene ends were 5 bases for V and 6 bases for J; bases not matched to a gene: 15. CDR3 size: 15 residues. The CDR3 DNA sequence: TGCAGTGCTTCCCTTCCGGACAGGGTCGACGGCGAGCAGTACTTC. Protein sequence: CSASLPDRVDGEQYF.

This clonotype occurred many times. The J gene is TRBJ2-6, the V gene TRBV9, with 7 bases fitting TRBD1. V gave up 6 bases and J gave up 2 bases; unmatched junction bases: 8. Germline lookup yields CDR1 SGDLS and CDR2 YYNGEE. There are 16 residues in the CDR3. As DNA, the CDR3 is TGTGCCAGCACGAAGACAGGGATCCCTGGGGCCAACGTCCTGACTTTC. The encoded protein is CASTKTGIPGANVLTF. Full variable domain (rest looked up from reference TRBV9 and TRBJ2-6): DSGVTQTPKHLITATGQRVTLRCSPRSGDLSVYWYQQSLDQGLQFLIQYYNGEERAKGNILERFSAQQFPDLHSELNLSSLELGDSALYFCASTKTGIPGANVLTFGAGSRLTVL.

This clonotype was counted at least ten times. This chain links TRBV7-8 with TRBJ2-2; a possible D gene is TRBD2 (5 bases). The CDR3 has 13 residues. Germline V gives CDR1 SGHVS, CDR2 FQNEAQ. The V end was cut by 1 base, the J end by 10 bases, with 10 bases between. The CDR3 here is CASSLGPREELFF. Here the CDR3 DNA reads TGTGCCAGCAGCTTAGGGCCGAGGGAGGAGCTGTTTTTT.

For the CDR3, the DNA is TGTGCCAGCTCACCAAGGGTGGTTGCCAAAAACATTCAGTACTTC. This sequence encodes CASSPRVVAKNIQYF. This sequence joins TRBV18 and TRBJ2-4, with D hard to call. CDR3 length: 15 amino acids. Germline-derived CDR1 and CDR2 are KGHSH and LQKENI. The V end was cut by 2 bases, the J end by 1 base, with 9 bases between.

This clonotype was detected ten times or more. The rearrangement links TRBV5-1 to TRBJ2-7; TRBD2 agrees at 9 bases. This CDR3 is 16 amino acids long. J lost 1 base, V lost 1 base, and 6 bases had no gene match. The V gene's germline CDR1 is SGHRS and CDR2 YFSETQ. The CDR3 DNA sequence: TGCGCCAGCAGCTTGAGGGTGACTAGCGGATCCTACGAGCAGTACTTC. Its translation: CASSLRVTSGSYEQYF.

The chain recombines TRBV3-1 with TRBJ1-2; D uncertain. Between the trimmed V and J ends, which lost 1 base and 8 bases, there was a span of 8 bases. The CDR3 has 12 residues. CDR1 LGHDT and CDR2 YNNKEL come from the germline V gene (reference sequence). CDR3 nucleotide sequence: TGTGCCAGCAGCCAAGCTCGGTGGGGCTACACCTTC. Translated: CASSQARWGYTF.

This clonotype was seen repeatedly, ten times or more. V gene TRBV19 combines with J gene TRBJ1-4, with D uncertain. Trimming left V 3 bases short and J 5 bases short, with 13 bases between. Germline CDR1 LNHDA, CDR2 SQIVND (reference sequence). The CDR3 has 15 amino acids. The CDR3 region is CASSMGRSTNEKLFF. CDR3 nucleotide sequence: TGTGCCAGTAGTATGGGGAGGAGCACGAATGAAAAACTGTTTTTT. The entire variable domain, with the rest obtained from reference TRBV19 and TRBJ1-4, is as follows: DGGITQSPKYLFRKEGQNVTLSCEQNLNHDAMYWYRQDPGQGLRLIYYSQIVNDFQKGDIAEGYSVSREKKESFPLTVTSAQKNPTAFYLCASSMGRSTNEKLFFGSGTQLSVL.

Many counts were recorded for this clonotype. The V and J genes are TRBV10-3 and TRBJ2-1; D uncertain. The V gene lost 0 bases and the J gene lost 0 bases, with 9 bases spanning the gap. CDR3 length: 16 amino acids. Germline lookup yields CDR1 ENHRY and CDR2 SYGVKD. CDR3: CAISESPFSSYNEQFF. The CDR3 DNA reads as TGTGCCATCAGTGAGTCTCCCTTTAGCTCCTACAATGAGCAGTTCTTC.

This clonotype was detected ten times or more. The rearrangement joins TRBV10-3 to TRBJ2-1; the D gene is possibly TRBD2 (6 bases). The CDR3 contains 14 residues. Germline values: CDR1 ENHRY, CDR2 SYGVKD. Trimming took off 5 bases at V and 9 bases at J, with 17 bases between the two ends. This chain's CDR3 is CAISSPSGGGEQFF. In DNA, the CDR3 is TGTGCCATCAGTTCCCCATCCGGGGGTGGTGAGCAGTTCTTC.

This clonotype was seen repeatedly, ten times or more. This chain links TRBV28 with TRBJ2-7, with D unclear. Germline V gene lookup returns CDR1 MDHEN and CDR2 SYDVKM. This CDR3 region has 13 residues. Trimming removed 9 bases at V and 2 bases at J, with 14 bases between. The CDR3 bases are TGTGCCAGTGCGGTGGGTGGACCCTACGAGCAGTACTTC. This codes for CASAVGGPYEQYF. Together with reference TRBV28 and TRBJ2-7, the CDR3 gives the full variable domain: DVKVTQSSRYLVKRTGEKVFLECVQDMDHENMFWYRQDPGLGLRLIYFSYDVKMKEKGDIPEGYSVSREKKERFSLILESASTNQTSMYLCASAVGGPYEQYFGPGTRLTVT.

Ten or more counts support this clonotype. The chain recombines TRBV5-1 with TRBJ2-1; a possible D gene is TRBD2 (6 bases). The V gene's germline CDR1 is SGHRS and CDR2 YFSETQ. The CDR3 sequence is 15 residues long. Deletions cut 4 bases from V and 0 bases from J, with 11 bases between. As DNA, the CDR3 is TGCGCCAGCAGCCCCGGACTAAACTCCTACAATGAGCAGTTCTTC. Residues: CASSPGLNSYNEQFF.

This clonotype showed up many times. The rearrangement uses TRBV29-1 and TRBJ1-4, with 9 bases matching TRBD1. The V gene's germline CDR1 is SQVTM and CDR2 ANQGSEA. The CDR3 runs to 13 residues. With V trimmed by 7 bases and J by 8 bases, 8 bases remained unmatched. CDR3 in DNA: TGCAGCGCAAGACAGGGGGACGAGGAAAAACTGTTTTTT. Its protein product is CSARQGDEEKLFF.

For this clonotype: A much larger clone lies a single base off, so this may be a read error. V and J are TRBV20-1 and TRBJ2-7, with D possibly being TRBD2 (5 bases). The CDR3 runs 12 residues. Germline values: CDR1 DFQATT, CDR2 SNEGSKA (reference sequence). Deletions cut 3 bases from V and 6 bases from J, with 12 bases between. CDR3 sequence: CSAREAAGEQYF. CDR3 sequence (DNA): TGCAGTGCTAGGGAGGCAGCTGGCGAGCAGTACTTC.

This chain uses TRBV19 with TRBJ2-1, with 9 bases matching TRBD2. The CDR3 length is 13 residues. The ends lost 11 bases at V and 5 bases at J; junction bases unmatched: 7. Germline loops: CDR1 LNHDA, CDR2 SQIVND (reference sequence). CDR3 protein: CACRGLADNEQFF. The CDR3, as DNA: TGTGCCTGCCGGGGACTAGCCGACAATGAGCAGTTCTTC.

The sample holds many counts of this clonotype. The CDR3 bases are TGTGCCAGCAGTTGGGGGACACCCGTCTCCTACGAGCAGTACTTC. Its protein is CASSWGTPVSYEQYF. The chain employs TRBV28 and TRBJ2-7; tentatively, D is TRBD1 (6 bases). Trimming removed 4 bases at V and 0 bases at J, with 13 bases between. The CDR3 totals 15 residues. Germline CDR1 is MDHEN and CDR2 is SYDVKM.

This clonotype was counted ten times or more. The gene calls are TRBV28 and TRBJ1-2, with D perhaps TRBD1 (5 bases). The germline CDR1 and CDR2 sequences are MDHEN and SYDVKM. V shed 7 bases and J shed 4 bases, with 13 bases lying between them. The CDR3 has 13 residues. CDR3 in amino acids: CASTRDRPYGYTF. The CDR3 DNA reads TGTGCCAGCACCAGAGACAGACCCTATGGCTACACCTTC.

This clonotype was counted ten times or more. The chain recombines TRBV20-1 with TRBJ2-7; D might be TRBD2 (7 bases). The CDR3 totals 14 residues. Trimming stripped 3 bases from V and 3 bases from J, with 15 bases between. CDR1 and CDR2 (germline): DFQATT, SNEGSKA (reference sequence). CDR3 bases: TGCAGTGCTAGGGGGGGGGCGGCTGGCTACGAGCAGTACTTC. It translates to CSARGGAAGYEQYF.

This rearrangement joins TRBV2 to TRBJ2-4; TRBD1 is a possible D gene (5 bases). The CDR3 is made up of 15 amino acids. V shed 1 base and J shed 2 bases, with 9 bases lying between them. The germline CDR1 and CDR2 sequences are SNHLY and FYNNEI. The CDR3 DNA is TGTGCCAGCAGTGAAGGTGGGGCAACCAAAAACATTCAGTACTTC. Amino acid sequence: CASSEGGATKNIQYF.

Ten or more counts support this clonotype. CDR3 amino acids: CASSLSSNYPANTGELFF. The CDR3 coding sequence is TGTGCCAGCAGTTTATCCTCGAACTACCCAGCTAACACCGGGGAGCTGTTTTTT. This chain uses TRBV12-3 or TRBV12-4 with TRBJ2-2, with no clear D. The CDR3 length is 18 residues. V dropped 2 bases and J dropped 2 bases, with 18 bases sitting between them.